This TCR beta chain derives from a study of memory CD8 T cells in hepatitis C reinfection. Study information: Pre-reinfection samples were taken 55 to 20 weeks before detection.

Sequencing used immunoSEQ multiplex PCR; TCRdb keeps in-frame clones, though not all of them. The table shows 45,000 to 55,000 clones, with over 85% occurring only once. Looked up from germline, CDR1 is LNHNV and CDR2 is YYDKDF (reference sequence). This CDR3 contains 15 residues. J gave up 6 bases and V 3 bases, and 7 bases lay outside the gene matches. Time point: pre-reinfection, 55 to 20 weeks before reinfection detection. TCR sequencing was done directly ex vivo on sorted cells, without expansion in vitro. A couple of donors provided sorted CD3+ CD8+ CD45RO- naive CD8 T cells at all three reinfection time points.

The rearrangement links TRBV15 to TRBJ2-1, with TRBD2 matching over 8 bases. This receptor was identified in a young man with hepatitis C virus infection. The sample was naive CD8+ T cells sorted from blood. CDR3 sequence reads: CATSSLRGAFNEQFF. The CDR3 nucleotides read TGTGCCACCAGCAGCCTGCGGGGGGCTTTCAATGAGCAGTTCTTC.